This T cell receptor beta chain was recorded in a study of cytomegalovirus exposure and HLA in healthy donors (dated by TCRdb to the late 2010s). Regarding the research as a whole: An earlier analysis of roughly 570 of the donors reported 276 Gb of sequence data and 117 million unique TCR beta sequences obtained from roughly 170 million T cells. Of the 300 to 500 genotyped donors, 65% to 90% were placed in the genetic ancestry cluster associated with self-reported Caucasian donors. Because of strong linkage in the cohort, 4 to 6 DR-DQ haplotypes were treated as single units for association and clustering. HLA typing included class I and class II loci at four-digit resolution. The aim of the study was to test whether cataloging public T cell receptors could identify signatures of past pathogen exposure. A later analysis re-analyzed previously published TCR beta repertoires from 550 to 700 donors and added high-resolution HLA genotyping to study TCR occurrence patterns. To decide whether each TCR beta V gene segment behaved as functional or pseudogenic, an earlier analysis of 587 of the donors relied on high-throughput TCR beta sequencing. In addition to the first cohort of 500 to 850 subjects, a separate validation cohort of 130 or so different subjects was used. Every discovery cohort repertoire had been produced on one sequencing platform. Across 398 genotyped donors of the cohort, an average of roughly 200,000 unique TCR beta nucleotide sequences per donor were sequenced, and roughly 20% of those sequences were non-productive. The later analysis used no new phenotypic data to find candidate immune exposures, relying instead on TCR beta sequences and their occurrence across donors. The T cell repertoires of some 700 subjects were profiled by immunosequencing and related to cytomegalovirus serostatus. To predict cytomegalovirus infection status, the study combined high-throughput TCR immunosequencing, statistical association of individual TCRs with disease status, and machine learning. About 300 gigabases of sequencing data and tens of millions of unique TCR sequences were included in an early release covering under 650 HLA-typed donors. A later genetic analysis took genome-wide SNP genotypes for about three fifths of the roughly 670 donors and used that subset as a discovery cohort. The number of donors typed differed by locus, with about 629-630 for A, B, C, DRB1 and DQB1, roughly 550 for DQA1, 606 for DPA1, and around 460 for DPB1. Alongside the repertoire data, information on donor age, sex, ethnicity and CMV serostatus was compiled.

This clone was observed once. Its target antigen remains unknown. No base quality information exists; no much larger clone differs at one position. The cohort consisted of 670 or so healthy bone marrow donors. At the time of sampling, every cohort member was nominally healthy, though immune exposures that went unrecorded were likely present. The donor was CMV seronegative and was included in the group of approximately 350 seronegative cohort members. A peripheral blood sample was collected from each donor, and TCR beta sequencing was performed on peripheral blood mononuclear cells. Genomic DNA extraction from the blood cell samples was performed with the Qiagen DNeasy Blood Extraction Kit. Broader findings and caveats from the paper: The study gave a list of some 150 TCR beta chains associated with cytomegalovirus. Because HLA typing was unavailable for some donors at each locus, only the typed subset was used in association tests. Only TCR beta chains were sequenced in this cohort, and the absence of alpha or paired-chain data limited detectable features. The 87-base-pair reads could not distinguish some IMGT-functional V segments, including TRBV6-2 and TRBV6-3, so those segments were excluded. In a later genetic analysis, fewer N-insertions in productive TCRs were reported among donors in an Asian-associated ancestry cluster than the roughly 670-donor mean. In a later analysis, HLA-associated TCR beta chains were found to be more clonally expanded and to have lower generation probabilities than equally common non-associated chains. Strong co-occurrence of HLA alleles, especially DR and DQ, made assigning TCR associations to individual alleles difficult. V-gene and J-gene trimming of TCR beta chains was associated with a missense DCLRE1C variant in a later genetic analysis, and the association was replicated in an independent cohort. A further reported finding was that TCR beta sequences accurately predicted the HLA-A and HLA-B alleles for most subjects in the first cohort. In vitro tests confirmed that a few of the cytomegalovirus-associated TCR beta chains recognize cytomegalovirus antigens. Most TCR sequences were observed very rarely across donors, whereas some public TCRs were present in many individuals. In a later analysis, some 18,000 TCR beta sequences were associated with specific HLA alleles at a false discovery rate of 0.05. Some 16 rarely observed V segments, including chromosome 9 orphons, were excluded from the earlier analysis of a few hundred of the donors because counts were too low. Linkage disequilibrium might explain the correlated functional status among segregating V segments, but an unknown experimental factor could not be ruled out. A group of highly shared sequence variants was considered likely to be a technical artifact of the sequencing pipeline. The authors suggested that the approach could potentially be extended to other disease states and immunological phenotypes. Roughly uniform sequencing depth across donors was assumed in presence/absence analyses, although this assumption may not hold. In a later analysis, several top co-occurrence clusters were reported to appear linked to parvovirus B19, influenza, CMV and Epstein-Barr virus. In a later analysis, TCR association rates were found to vary across HLA loci, with the most associated TCRs seen for DRB1 alleles and the fewest for HLA-C alleles. Most CMV-associated TCR beta chains appeared to be HLA-restricted in a later analysis, and the HLA associations seemed to be driven largely by CMV exposure. The only immune exposure information available for the cohort was CMV serostatus. The classifier was reported to diagnose cytomegalovirus status with high specificity and sensitivity in both the original and validation cohorts. In an earlier analysis of 587 of the donors, most TCR beta V segments appeared in productive rearrangements about 87% or about 30% of the time, broadly matching IMGT annotations.

V is clipped by 6 bases and J by 4 bases, and the sequence between their germline boundaries is 15 bases long. Taken from cysteine to phenylalanine, the CDR3 has 15 residues. Only CDR3 DNA remains: 45 bases, in frame from the first base. The CDR1 and CDR2 encoded by the germline V gene (reference sequence) are LNHDA and SQIVND. The receptor library was made with the immunoSEQ multiplex PCR assay. For the multiplex PCR, a mixture combining 60 forward primers for TCR Vbeta segments and 13 reverse primers for TCR Jbeta segments was used. Amplification of the CDR3 region of rearranged TCR beta genes was performed with a multiplex PCR assay on genomic DNA. Amplified TCR beta libraries were sequenced as 87-base-pair reads on the Illumina HiSeq System. The authors' analysis ran thus. A later analysis tallied 75 million to 95 million unique TCR beta chains across the 666 repertoires, and around 9.9 million of those chains were shared by two or more donors. A nearest-neighbor algorithm error-corrected the raw reads and collapsed the reads into unique sequences, merging closely related sequences to remove PCR and sequencing errors. Alignment of CDR3 sequences to IMGT reference sequences was used to assign V, D and J gene segments. For a sequence to be retained, at least a six-nucleotide match to both a V gene segment and a J gene segment was required. Rearrangements were called productive when the CDR3 lacked stop codons and stayed in frame with V and J; all others were non-productive. CDR3 was defined according to IMGT convention as the region running from the second conserved V-encoded cysteine to the conserved J-encoded phenylalanine. In an earlier analysis of 500 to 650 of the donors, sequences lacking an unambiguous match to a single V gene segment were excluded. In an earlier analysis of approximately 500 of the donors, a V segment was called functional when productive rearrangements were above 56.7%, and segregating when the standard deviation between donors exceeded 5%. A statistical classification framework was built for diagnosing cytomegalovirus status from the catalog of TCR beta chain sequences. V and J gene assignment, in a later analysis, came from comparing TCR nucleotide sequences with IMGT/GENE-DB human TR gene sequences. Using the TCRdist pipeline, a later analysis assigned CDR3 sequences along with most-parsimonious VDJ recombination scenarios. In a later analysis, each TCR beta chain was defined by its CDR3 amino acid sequence together with its V-gene family, and reads lacking a unique V-gene family were excluded. A later analysis removed over 500 highly shared, low-generation-probability nucleotide sequences to deal with suspected cross-contamination and a sequencing artifact. In a later analysis, a clonal expansion index was calculated for each public chain from normalized within-repertoire ranks of inferred template counts. Generation probabilities in a later analysis came from a VDJ recombination model fitted to out-of-frame rearrangements, and those results were checked against IGoR. Hypergeometric tests were used in a later analysis to score TCR-TCR, TCR-HLA and TCR-CMV co-occurrence, with a repertoire-size bias correction applied to the TCR pairs. To estimate false discovery rates, a later analysis permuted the HLA or CMV assignments 20 times. A later analysis grouped co-occurring TCRs with DBSCAN, adding TCRdist sequence similarity when clustering within HLA-allele-positive subsets. Repertoires with fewer than 30,000 or more than 120,000 public chains, plus five repertoires with anomalous nucleotide sharing, were excluded from co-occurrence clustering. TCRdb retrieved this table from immuneACCESS and kept in-frame rearrangements only. Not all clones are present; in checked studies, unresolved V genes account for under half, and no reason is known for the remainder. V, J and clone size reflect that table, while D and trimming were determined from the DNA. The sample profile shows 130,000 to 150,000 clones; roughly 80% of them were found once. The top ten clones comprise about 2.6% of the sample.

The TCR originated in a boy aged 2 to 10 in good health and CMV-seronegative. Rearrangement joined TRBV19 to TRBJ2-2; perhaps TRBD2 is the D gene, with 6 bases matching. Sequencing used PBMCs. DNA sequence: TGTGCCAGTAGCGTCATGGGGGGTCGCACCGGGGAGCTGTTTTTT. This gives the protein CASSVMGGRTGELFF. With the rest looked up from the reference TRBV19 and TRBJ2-2 genes rather than sequenced, the full variable domain is DGGITQSPKYLFRKEGQNVTLSCEQNLNHDAMYWYRQDPGQGLRLIYYSQIVNDFQKGDIAEGYSVSREKKESFPLTVTSAQKNPTAFYLCASSVMGGRTGELFFGEGSRLTVL.